Shown below are 32 T cell receptor beta chains from a single sample sequenced in a study of Tregs in tolerant kidney transplant recipients. Only in-frame clones appear in the TCRdb table, and some are missing; sequencing was by immunoSEQ multiplex PCR. The sample table sets out 23,000 or so clones. Mixed chimerism was transient after nonmyeloablative marrow transplants from related graft donors. The source material was CD4+ T cells from blood (PBMCs), sampled 6 months after the transplant. The receptors stem from a human patient who received a combined kidney and bone marrow transplant. Some T cells may be transferred from the graft donor.

Considering frequency, this clone is medium-sized. The CDR3 end falls 3 residues outside the read, so it is completed with the germline J gene. V gene TRBV7-9 combines with J gene TRBJ2-3; D not certain. V was clipped by 5 bases and J by 2 bases, with 11 bases between them. CDR1 SEHNR and CDR2 FQNEAQ come from the germline V gene (reference sequence). The CDR3 extends over 14 amino acids. CDR3 DNA, as far as it was read: TGTGCCAGCAGCAAATTCACAGCCACAGATACG. Amino acid sequence: CASSKFTATDT. In full, the CDR3 is CASSKFTATDTQYF.

Remarks on this clone: Read coverage stops 3 residues before the CDR3 terminus; the germline J gene supplies the remainder. The J gene is TRBJ2-7, the V gene TRBV7-9; D not resolved. CDR1 is SEHNR and CDR2 is FQNEAQ in the germline V gene (reference sequence). V was clipped by 5 bases and J by 0 bases, with 14 bases between them. This CDR3 is 15 amino acids long. Here the CDR3 reads CASSHNLVTSYEQYF. The sequenced part of the CDR3 DNA is TGTGCCAGCAGCCACAATCTCGTTACCTCCTACGAG.

A note on this clone: The read falls 3 residues short of the CDR3 end, and the missing part is taken from the germline J gene. The V and J genes are TRBV19 and TRBJ1-5, with D perhaps TRBD1 (6 bases). The CDR3 covers 16 residues. Germline V lookup: CDR1 LNHDA, CDR2 SQIVND (reference sequence). The V end was cut by 1 base, the J end by 5 bases, with 15 bases between. The CDR3 protein is CASSIVDRSGDQPQHF. CDR3 DNA, as far as it was read: TGTGCCAGTAGTATAGTAGACAGATCAGGGGATCAGCCC.

As to this clone: Read sequence stops 3 residues before the CDR3 end, and the germline J gene provides the missing end. The rearrangement links TRBV19 to TRBJ1-4; possibly TRBD1 for D (6 bases). Germline lookup yields CDR1 LNHDA and CDR2 SQIVND (reference sequence). The CDR3 has 13 amino acids. The CDR3 DNA, read in part, is TGTGCCAGTAGTATCTCCGGGACATTGAAA. This gives the protein CASSISGTLK. The whole CDR3 protein reads CASSISGTLKLFF.

A word on this clone: The read finishes 3 residues shy of the CDR3 end, and the germline J gene is used to complete it. The V gene is TRBV10-1, the J gene TRBJ2-6; D unclear. The CDR3 runs 13 residues. V lost 8 bases, J lost 4 bases, and 9 bases lay in between. The germline V gene has CDR1 WNHNN and CDR2 SYGVQD (reference sequence). The CDR3 DNA, read in part, is TGCGCCAGCCACGAGCCAGGGGCCAACGTC. Translation gives CASHEPGANV. The CDR3 reads in full as CASHEPGANVLTF.

Regarding this clone: The read ends 3 residues before the CDR3 terminus; that terminus is restored from the germline J gene. V usage is TRBV2 and J usage is TRBJ2-7; 9 bases map to TRBD2. The trim removed 6 bases at V and 2 bases at J, leaving 11 bases unmatched. CDR1 is SNHLY and CDR2 is FYNNEI in the germline V gene. The CDR3 runs 16 residues. CDR3 DNA (partial): TGTGCCAGCAGAAGACTAGCGGTCTCTAGAGCCTACGAG. As protein: CASRRLAVSRAYE. The whole CDR3 sequence is CASRRLAVSRAYEQYF.

Comments on this clone: The CDR3 goes on 3 residues after the read ends, and that part is filled in from the germline J gene. The chain is built from TRBV20-1 and TRBJ2-5, with 7 bases identical to TRBD2. The CDR3 totals 14 residues. V lost 3 bases, J lost 2 bases, and 6 bases stayed unmatched. Germline V gives CDR1 DFQATT, CDR2 SNEGSKA (reference sequence). The part of the CDR3 DNA that was read is TGCAGTGCTAGTGGGAGGGCGGGGCAAGAGACC. Its translation is CSASGRAGQET. The complete CDR3 sequence is CSASGRAGQETQYF.

As regards this clone: From the germline J gene comes the end of the CDR3, since the read stops 3 residues before it. The gene calls are TRBV11-2 and TRBJ2-7; 7 bases align to TRBD1. There are 13 residues in the CDR3. J lost 2 bases, V lost 5 bases, and 3 bases had no gene match. Germline CDR1 is SGHAT and CDR2 is FQNNGV. The CDR3 reads CASSLQGTYEQYF. The DNA read from the CDR3 is TGTGCCAGCAGCCTACAGGGGACCTACGAG. Full variable domain (remainder filled in from reference TRBV11-2 and TRBJ2-7): EAGVAQSPRYKIIEKRQSVAFWCNPISGHATLYWYQQILGQGPKLLIQFQNNGVVDDSQLPKDRFSAERLKGVDSTLKIQPAKLEDSAVYLCASSLQGTYEQYFGPGTRLTVT.

Concerning this clone: Read coverage stops 3 residues before the CDR3 terminus; the germline J gene supplies the remainder. The gene calls are TRBV7-9 and TRBJ1-2, with TRBD1 as a possible D gene (6 bases). The CDR3 length is 15 residues. Germline lookup yields CDR1 SEHNR and CDR2 FQNEAQ (reference sequence). V was clipped by 1 base and J by 4 bases, with 13 bases between them. CDR3 residues: CASSLGTGFGYGYTF. The part of the CDR3 DNA that was read is TGTGCCAGCAGCTTAGGTACAGGGTTCGGCTATGGC.

For this clone: The DNA ends 3 residues before the CDR3 does, and the rest of the CDR3 is filled in from the germline J gene. The chain is built from TRBV6-1 and TRBJ2-6; no clear D gene. The V end was cut by 1 base, the J end by 1 base, with 2 bases between. The germline gives CDR1 MNHNS, CDR2 SASEGT. This CDR3 is built from 14 residues. The sequenced part of the CDR3 DNA is TGTGCCAGCAGTGAAGTATCTGGGGCCAACGTC. Residues: CASSEVSGANV. The whole CDR3 protein reads CASSEVSGANVLTF.

As for this clone: The CDR3 extends 3 residues past the end of the read, so its final part is completed from the germline J gene. The chain recombines TRBV5-1 with TRBJ2-3; D not certain. The CDR3 totals 16 residues. CDR1 is SGHRS, CDR2 YFSETQ, per germline. Trimming shortened V by 4 bases and J by 0 bases, and 15 bases separated the two germline ends. The DNA read from the CDR3 is TGCGCCAGCAGCGGAATCGGAGACATTAGCACAGATACG. It yields the protein CASSGIGDISTDT. In full, the CDR3 is CASSGIGDISTDTQYF.

With regard to this clone: The read terminates 3 residues before the CDR3 end, so the remaining end is supplied by the germline J gene. The chain recombines TRBV11-2 with TRBJ1-1, with D possibly matching TRBD1 (6 bases). Germline V gene sequence: CDR1 SGHAT, CDR2 FQNNGV. This CDR3 comprises 15 residues. The V gene lost 3 bases and the J gene lost 1 base, with 12 bases spanning the gap. The CDR3 sequence: CASSFAGGGNTEAFF. Partial CDR3 DNA: TGTGCCAGCAGCTTTGCGGGGGGCGGGAACACTGAA.

About this clone: Read sequence stops 3 residues before the CDR3 end, and the germline J gene provides the missing end. The chain carries TRBV6-2 or TRBV6-3 and TRBJ2-2, with unresolved D. The CDR3 sequence is 14 residues long. The V end lost 5 bases, the J end lost 0 bases, and 7 bases lay between the germline ends. CDR1 MNHEY and CDR2 SVGEGT come from the germline V gene. CDR3 residues: CASSLYSNTGELFF. The covered CDR3 bases are TGTGCCAGCAGTCTATATTCGAACACCGGGGAG.

With regard to this clone: The CDR3 end is not reached by the read, which stops 3 residues before it; the germline J gene fills it in. The chain couples TRBV12-3 or TRBV12-4 to TRBJ1-2; no firm D call. The V end was cut by 6 bases, the J end by 5 bases, with 16 bases between. This CDR3 has 14 amino acids. The part of the CDR3 DNA that was read is TGTGCCAGCAGACCCACGGGGTTGGGTTATGGC. Encoded protein: CASRPTGLGYG. The CDR3, in full, reads CASRPTGLGYGYTF.

With regard to this clone: With the read ending 3 residues before the CDR3 end, the germline J gene is used to fill in that end. The chain has TRBV6-1 and TRBJ1-4; tentative D call: TRBD1 (5 bases). Germline values: CDR1 MNHNS, CDR2 SASEGT. This CDR3 is built from 17 residues. V was cut by 1 base and J by 5 bases, with 17 bases left in between. CDR3 residues: CASSEGLGQLANEKLFF. The sequenced CDR3 bases are TGTGCCAGCAGTGAAGGCCTGGGGCAGCTCGCAAATGAAAAA.

A word on this clone: The read ends 3 residues shy of where the CDR3 ends; the end is completed using the germline J gene. The rearrangement uses TRBV5-4 and TRBJ1-2, with D possibly TRBD1 on 5 matching bases. V lost 2 bases, J lost 0 bases, and 11 bases lay in between. The CDR3 is 15 amino acids. The germline V gene encodes CDR1 SGHNT and CDR2 YYREEE (reference sequence). The CDR3 DNA, read in part, is TGTGCCAGCAGCTTACGACAGACCGCTAACTATGGC. This translates into CASSLRQTANYG. The CDR3 reads in full as CASSLRQTANYGYTF.

On this clone itself: From the germline J gene comes the end of the CDR3, since the read stops 3 residues before it. The chain employs TRBV5-1 and TRBJ1-4; D may be TRBD1 (5 bases). CDR3 length: 14 residues. Between the trimmed V and J ends, which lost 3 bases and 7 bases, there was a span of 13 bases. Germline assignment: CDR1 SGHRS and CDR2 YFSETQ. Here the CDR3 reads CASSSGIGVEKLFF. CDR3 DNA, as far as it was read: TGCGCCAGCAGCTCAGGGATAGGGGTTGAAAAA.

As regards this clone: The sequenced fragment ends 3 residues before the CDR3 boundary, so the rest is inferred from the germline J gene. The rearrangement joins TRBV2 to TRBJ1-2; D possibly corresponds to TRBD1 (5 bases). V gave up 5 bases and J gave up 0 bases, with 16 bases separating them. The CDR3 consists of 16 residues. Germline lookup yields CDR1 SNHLY and CDR2 FYNNEI. CDR3 DNA (partial): TGTGCCAGCAGTCCCGCGGGGCGGGGGGCTAACTATGGC. Translated, it gives CASSPAGRGANYG. The full CDR3 reads CASSPAGRGANYGYTF.

To note about this clone: The read stops 3 residues short of the end of the CDR3; the missing end is completed from the germline J gene. The V and J genes are TRBV5-1 and TRBJ1-6; tentatively, D is TRBD1 (6 bases). Germline assignment: CDR1 SGHRS and CDR2 YFSETQ. The germline V and J ends were trimmed by 4 bases and 4 bases, with 15 bases remaining between them. The CDR3 loop spans 16 amino acids. The covered CDR3 bases are TGCGCCAGCAGCAAAACAGGGCTATATTATAATTCACCC. As protein: CASSKTGLYYNSP. The complete CDR3 protein is CASSKTGLYYNSPLHF. The full variable domain, its missing parts supplied by reference TRBV5-1 and TRBJ1-6, is KAGVTQTPRYLIKTRGQQVTLSCSPISGHRSVSWYQQTPGQGLQFLFEYFSETQRNKGNFPGRFSGRQFSNSRSEMNVSTLELGDSALYLCASSKTGLYYNSPLHFGNGTRLTVT.

Comment on this clone: Read sequence stops 3 residues before the CDR3 end, and the germline J gene provides the missing end. The chain links TRBV10-3 to TRBJ2-5; TRBD2 matches 13 bases. The CDR3 length is 20 residues. J gave up 2 bases and V 6 bases, and 18 bases lay outside the gene matches. Germline lookup yields CDR1 ENHRY and CDR2 SYGVKD. CDR3 region: CAIRGLAGVSLEIRQETQYF. The sequenced CDR3 bases are TGTGCCATCAGAGGACTAGCGGGGGTTTCCTTGGAAATAAGACAAGAGACC.

Comment on this clone: The read falls 3 residues short of the CDR3 end, and the missing part is taken from the germline J gene. The chain recombines TRBV5-1 with TRBJ2-7; no firm D call. The ends were cut back, 0 bases at V and 2 bases at J, with 12 bases in the middle. Germline CDR1 SGHRS, CDR2 YFSETQ. CDR3 length equals 15 residues. CDR3 in amino acids: CASSLENLGTYEQYF. Partial CDR3 DNA: TGCGCCAGCAGCTTGGAAAACCTAGGCACCTACGAG. The full variable domain, completed using reference TRBV5-1 and TRBJ2-7, is KAGVTQTPRYLIKTRGQQVTLSCSPISGHRSVSWYQQTPGQGLQFLFEYFSETQRNKGNFPGRFSGRQFSNSRSEMNVSTLELGDSALYLCASSLENLGTYEQYFGPGTRLTVT.

As to this clone: The read comes to an end 3 residues before the CDR3 does, leaving the germline J gene to fill in the end. J is TRBJ1-1 and V is TRBV10-3, with D possibly TRBD1 on 5 matching bases. The germline gives CDR1 ENHRY, CDR2 SYGVKD. V lost 11 bases, J lost 4 bases, and 11 bases lay in between. This CDR3 comprises 11 residues. This CDR3 is CASEGVTEAFF. Incomplete CDR3 DNA: TGTGCCTCGGAAGGGGTCACTGAA.

As regards this clone: The observed sequence ends 3 residues before the CDR3 terminus, with the missing tail filled in from the germline J gene. This chain uses TRBV10-1 with TRBJ1-3; D is ambiguous. The CDR3 is 13 amino acids. Looked up from germline, CDR1 is WNHNN and CDR2 is SYGVQD (reference sequence). The V end lost 2 bases, the J end lost 3 bases, and 5 bases lay between the germline ends. CDR3 loop: CASSEAIGNTIYF. CDR3 DNA (partial): TGCGCCAGCAGTGAGGCTATTGGAAACACC.

Of note for this clone: With the read ending 3 residues before the CDR3 end, the germline J gene is used to fill in that end. The chain joins TRBV5-1 to TRBJ2-5, with D hard to call. Germline CDR1 is SGHRS and CDR2 is YFSETQ. Trimming left V 0 bases short and J 5 bases short, with 17 bases between. CDR3 length: 16 residues. The covered CDR3 bases are TGCGCCAGCAGCTTGGCCAGGAGTAGGGTTAGGGAGACC. The encoded protein is CASSLARSRVRET. The CDR3 reads in full as CASSLARSRVRETQYF. The full variable domain, rest sourced from reference TRBV5-1 and TRBJ2-5, is KAGVTQTPRYLIKTRGQQVTLSCSPISGHRSVSWYQQTPGQGLQFLFEYFSETQRNKGNFPGRFSGRQFSNSRSEMNVSTLELGDSALYLCASSLARSRVRETQYFGPGTRLLVL.

Note on this clone: The CDR3 end falls 3 residues outside the read, so it is completed with the germline J gene. The chain is built from TRBV7-2 and TRBJ2-7; 12 bases match TRBD2. The V and J ends lost 0 bases and 3 bases, in that order; junction bases with no gene match: 0. Germline V CDR1 and CDR2: SGHTA, FQGNSA. This CDR3 region has 15 residues. The CDR3 spells CASSLATSGGYEQYF. Incomplete CDR3 DNA: TGTGCCAGCAGCTTAGCGACTAGCGGGGGCTACGAG.

As regards this clone: From the germline J gene comes the end of the CDR3, since the read stops 3 residues before it. The chain joins TRBV29-1 to TRBJ2-5, with 10 nucleotides matching TRBD2. Germline V CDR1 and CDR2: SQVTM, ANQGSEA. This CDR3 has 15 residues. The V and J ends lost 0 bases and 2 bases, in that order; junction bases with no gene match: 3. This chain's CDR3 is CSVEDTSGDQETQYF. The DNA read from the CDR3 is TGCAGCGTTGAAGATACTAGCGGGGATCAAGAGACC.

A word on this clone: From the germline J gene comes the end of the CDR3, since the read stops 3 residues before it. The chain links TRBV5-1 to TRBJ1-2; TRBD1 matches 9 bases. Germline V CDR1 and CDR2: SGHRS, YFSETQ. V was clipped by 6 bases and J by 0 bases; unmatched bases: 6. The CDR3 sequence is 15 residues long. The CDR3 DNA, read in part, is TGCGCCAGCACACCAGGGGACAGGGCTAACTATGGC. Translating gives CASTPGDRANYG. The full CDR3 protein reads CASTPGDRANYGYTF.

This clone is deemed medium-sized (0.01 to 0.1%) by its frequency. The read stops 3 residues short of the end of the CDR3; the missing end is completed from the germline J gene. The rearrangement uses TRBV5-1 and TRBJ2-7; tentative D call: TRBD2 (6 bases). This CDR3 contains 15 residues. The V gene's germline CDR1 is SGHRS and CDR2 YFSETQ. V was cut by 4 bases and J by 0 bases, with 14 bases left in between. CDR3 sequence reads: CASSGGLGSSYEQYF. CDR3 bases read: TGCGCCAGCAGCGGGGGACTGGGCAGCTCCTACGAG.

Partial CDR3 DNA: TGCAGCGTTGAAACCCAGGGGAAATATGGC. Translating it yields CSVETQGKYG. The full CDR3 protein is CSVETQGKYGYTF. V gene TRBV29-1 combines with J gene TRBJ1-2; weak D call: TRBD1 (6 bases). The read terminates 3 residues before the CDR3 end, so the remaining end is supplied by the germline J gene. Trimming took off 2 bases at V and 5 bases at J, with 12 bases between the two ends. Germline V gives CDR1 SQVTM, CDR2 ANQGSEA. The CDR3 spans 13 residues. The whole variable domain, filled in from reference TRBV29-1 and TRBJ1-2, reads SAVISQKPSRDICQRGTSLTIQCQVDSQVTMMFWYRQQPGQSLTLIATANQGSEATYESGFVIDKFPISRPNLTFSTLTVSNMSPEDSSIYLCSVETQGKYGYTFGSGTRLTVV.

For this clone: Read sequence stops 3 residues before the CDR3 end, and the germline J gene provides the missing end. The chain couples TRBV7-7 to TRBJ2-1; TRBD1 matches 7 bases. The V segment lost 1 base and the J segment 3 bases; nucleotides outside the gene matches: 3. CDR1 and CDR2 from the germline V gene are SSHAT and FNYEAQ (reference sequence). CDR3 length: 15 amino acids. CDR3 region: CASSLGDSLYNEQFF. CDR3 DNA (partial): TGTGCCAGCAGCTTAGGGGACAGCCTCTACAATGAG.

On this clone itself: The observed sequence ends 3 residues before the CDR3 terminus, with the missing tail filled in from the germline J gene. This sequence joins TRBV2 and TRBJ1-2, with D tentatively TRBD1 (5 bases). There are 14 residues in the CDR3. Per germline, CDR1 SNHLY and CDR2 FYNNEI. V dropped 10 bases and J dropped 7 bases, with 22 bases sitting between them. The chain's CDR3 is CAIAQEASGGGYTF. Partial CDR3 DNA: TGTGCCATTGCGCAGGAGGCCTCGGGGGGTGGC.

About this clone: The read stops 3 residues short of the end of the CDR3; the missing end is completed from the germline J gene. The chain combines TRBV5-1 with TRBJ1-3; 8 nucleotides match TRBD1. Germline CDR1 SGHRS, CDR2 YFSETQ. The CDR3 consists of 15 residues. V lost 0 bases and J lost 7; bases outside the gene matches: 6. CDR3 sequence: CASSLGTGRGNTIYF. The DNA read from the CDR3 is TGCGCCAGCAGCTTGGGGACAGGGAGAGGGAACACC. The full variable domain, completed using reference TRBV5-1 and TRBJ1-3, is KAGVTQTPRYLIKTRGQQVTLSCSPISGHRSVSWYQQTPGQGLQFLFEYFSETQRNKGNFPGRFSGRQFSNSRSEMNVSTLELGDSALYLCASSLGTGRGNTIYFGEGSWLTVV.